This T cell receptor (beta chain) was sequenced during a study of blood T cell repertoires in COVID-19. For the study at large: Specimens from acute and convalescent COVID-19 originated in the United States, Italy and Spain. T cells, B-cell-depleted T cells, or PBMCs supplied cDNA or gDNA.

In the original workflow: Amplification of reference gene primers provided the estimated nucleated cell counts. Measured with immunoSEQ multiplex PCR; TCRdb has only the in-frame clones, and not every one. The V and J calls and clone size are taken from that table; D and trimming were inferred from the DNA. The sample comprises approximately 84,000 clones, approximately 86% of which are singletons, and 25% to 30% rests with the top ten. The CDR3 consists of 13 residues. The ends lost 6 bases at V and 3 bases at J; junction bases unmatched: 4. The germline gives CDR1 MRHNA, CDR2 SNTAGT. This chain connects TRBV6-4 to TRBJ1-1; 7 bases agree with TRBD1. This TCR was recovered from a woman over 75 with acute or convalescent COVID-19. Sequences were obtained from peripheral blood. Written as DNA, the CDR3 is TGTGCCAGCAGAACTACAGGGGACACTGAAGCTTTCTTT. Translation: CASRTTGDTEAFF.